This TCR beta chain originates from a study of control samples from healthy donors and cancer patients. The data were produced by immunoSEQ multiplex PCR, yet TCRdb's version contains in-frame clones alone and is incomplete. The table has some 22,000 clones, around 80% seen once. The TCR comes from a man in his 60s with colorectal cancer. Material: PBMCs.

The CDR3 protein is CASSPLAGGYNEQFF. The CDR3 bases are TGTGCCAGCAGCCCGCTAGCGGGGGGTTACAATGAGCAGTTCTTC. V is TRBV7-8 and J is TRBJ2-1; 11 bases line up with TRBD2. The germline CDR1 and CDR2 sequences are SGHVS and FQNEAQ. V lost 5 bases, J lost 4 bases, and 4 bases stayed unmatched. The CDR3 covers 15 residues.